These T cell receptor beta chains were read from a single sample in a study of CD8+ T cells in alopecia areata. Some clones are missing from TCRdb's copy, which holds only in-frame ones; the method was immunoSEQ multiplex PCR. The sample gives 170,000 or so clones, around 71% of which show up once; roughly 0.85% is in the top ten. Sequencing used CD4+ T cells sorted from blood, obtained at week 4, from a patient treated with tofacitinib. These receptors all come from a human donor with alopecia areata. Both conserved end residues are part of each CDR3. A D gene is named only where the DNA matches it firmly. Clone size is not always given. Where it is, it says once, few, many or a class for expanded clones.

NA TRBJ2-1 TRBV25-1 NA CASSYRGINNEQFF TGTGCCAGCAGTTACCGGGGGATCAACAATGAGCAGTTCTTC
NA TRBJ2-2 TRBV7-3 NA CASRFDRELFF TGTGCCAGCAGGTTCGACCGGGAGCTGTTTTTT
TRBD1 TRBJ2-7 TRBV30 NA CAWSPTGIPEQYF TGTGCCTGGAGTCCGACAGGGATTCCGGAGCAGTACTTC
NA TRBJ1-3 TRBV6-5 NA CASSPLNSYTIYF TGTGCCAGCAGTCCTTTGAATTCTTACACCATATATTTT
NA TRBJ1-2 TRBV27 NA CASSFSSGGGRGYTF TGTGCCAGCAGTTTCTCCTCCGGGGGGGGACGTGGCTACACCTTC
NA TRBJ1-2 TRBV19 NA CASSFPAYGYTF TGTGCCAGTAGTTTCCCAGCCTATGGCTACACCTTC
TRBD1 TRBJ2-7 TRBV29-1 few CSVGTGGYEQYF TGCAGCGTCGGGACAGGGGGCTACGAGCAGTACTTC
TRBD2 TRBJ2-5 TRBV29-1 NA CSVATLMTGGETQYF TGCAGCGTTGCCACCTTAATGACGGGGGGGGAGACCCAGTACTTC
NA TRBJ2-1 TRBV30 NA CAWSEDGGSRQFF TGTGCCTGGAGTGAGGATGGTGGCAGCCGCCAGTTCTTC
NA TRBJ2-2 TRBV2 few CASSEVRTATGELFF TGTGCCAGCAGTGAAGTCAGGACGGCCACCGGGGAGCTGTTTTTT
NA TRBJ1-5 TRBV29-1 once CSVGDVVNQPQHF TGCAGCGTTGGAGACGTTGTCAATCAGCCCCAGCATTTT
NA TRBJ2-7 TRBV30 once CAWSVRTQTAGEQYF TGTGCCTGGAGTGTTCGGACCCAAACAGCGGGCGAGCAGTACTTC
TRBD1 TRBJ1-6 TRBV29-1 NA CSVQDRGGYSPLHF TGCAGCGTCCAAGACAGGGGCGGATATTCACCCCTCCACTTT
NA TRBJ2-5 TRBV11-2 NA CASSVGQTQETQYF TGTGCCAGCAGCGTCGGACAGACCCAAGAGACCCAGTACTTC
NA TRBJ2-7 TRBV5-1 NA CASSIGVEQYF TGCGCCAGCAGCATCGGAGTCGAGCAGTACTTC
NA TRBJ2-1 TRBV5-1 NA CASNRNNEQFF TGCGCCAGCAACAGGAACAATGAGCAGTTCTTC
NA TRBJ1-1 TRBV5-4 NA CASSSYTLEAFF TGTGCCAGCAGCTCTTACACCCTCGAGGCTTTCTTT
NA TRBJ2-2 TRBV2 NA CASSVEGYTGELFF TGTGCCAGCAGTGTTGAGGGATACACCGGGGAGCTGTTTTTT
NA TRBJ1-5 TRBV30 NA CAWSDGYNQPQHF TGTGCCTGGAGCGACGGATACAATCAGCCCCAGCATTTT
NA TRBJ2-7 TRBV11-2 few CASSLDRSRGAWYEQYF TGTGCCAGCAGCTTAGACCGGTCCAGGGGGGCCTGGTACGAGCAGTACTTC
NA TRBJ1-5 TRBV27 NA CASRDLWGPQHF TGTGCCAGCCGGGACCTTTGGGGTCCCCAGCATTTT
TRBD1 TRBJ2-7 TRBV27 few CASSFATGRSYEQYF TGTGCCAGCAGTTTCGCGACAGGGCGCTCCTACGAGCAGTACTTC